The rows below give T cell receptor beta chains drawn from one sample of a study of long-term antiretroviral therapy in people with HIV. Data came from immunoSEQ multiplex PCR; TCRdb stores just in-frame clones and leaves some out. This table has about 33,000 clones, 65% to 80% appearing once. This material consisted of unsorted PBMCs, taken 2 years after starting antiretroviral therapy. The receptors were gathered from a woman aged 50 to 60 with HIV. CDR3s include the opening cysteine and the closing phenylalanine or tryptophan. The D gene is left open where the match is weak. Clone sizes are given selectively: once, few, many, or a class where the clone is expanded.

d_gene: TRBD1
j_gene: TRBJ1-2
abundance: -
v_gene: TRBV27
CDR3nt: TGTGCCAGCAGTTCCAACAGGGGAGGCTACACCTTC
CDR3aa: CASSSNRGGYTF

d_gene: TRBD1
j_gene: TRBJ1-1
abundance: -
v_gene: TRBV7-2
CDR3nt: TGTGCCAGCAGTTTACCAGAACAGGGGCCCCTAAACACTGAAGCTTTCTTT
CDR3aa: CASSLPEQGPLNTEAFF

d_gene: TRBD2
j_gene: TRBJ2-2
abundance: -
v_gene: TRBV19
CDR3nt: TGTGCCAGTAGTTCCCCCGGGACTATGAGAACCGGGGAGCTGTTTTTT
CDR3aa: CASSSPGTMRTGELFF

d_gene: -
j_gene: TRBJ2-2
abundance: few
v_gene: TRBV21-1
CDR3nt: TGTGCCAGCAGCGGGACAGGGGATACCGGGGAGCTGTTTTTT
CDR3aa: CASSGTGDTGELFF

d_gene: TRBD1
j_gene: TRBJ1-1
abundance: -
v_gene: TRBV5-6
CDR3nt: TGTGCCAGCAGTATGGTGGAGGGCAGGGGGTTCACTGAAGCTTTCTTT
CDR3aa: CASSMVEGRGFTEAFF

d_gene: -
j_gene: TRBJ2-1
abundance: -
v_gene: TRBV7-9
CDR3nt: TGTGCCAGCAGCTTAGTTTGGGTGGAGGGGACCTACAATGAGCAGTTCTTC
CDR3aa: CASSLVWVEGTYNEQFF

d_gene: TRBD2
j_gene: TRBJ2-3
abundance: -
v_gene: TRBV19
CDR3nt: TGTGCCAGTAGTATAGGGCTAGCGGGGGGGGATACGCAGTATTTT
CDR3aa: CASSIGLAGGDTQYF

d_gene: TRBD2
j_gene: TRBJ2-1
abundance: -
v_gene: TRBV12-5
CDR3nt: TGTGCTAGTGGTTTGGTACTAGGCGGGGGGGCTAAGTCCTACAATGAGCAGTTCTTC
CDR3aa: CASGLVLGGGAKSYNEQFF

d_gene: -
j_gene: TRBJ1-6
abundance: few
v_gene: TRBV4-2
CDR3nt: TGTGCCAGCAGCCAAGATCTGCACAGCCTCCAGGATTCACCCCTCCACTTT
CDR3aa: CASSQDLHSLQDSPLHF

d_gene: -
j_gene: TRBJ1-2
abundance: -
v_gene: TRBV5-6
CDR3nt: TGTGCCAGCAGCTTGGCCTTTGACTACACCTTC
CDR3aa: CASSLAFDYTF

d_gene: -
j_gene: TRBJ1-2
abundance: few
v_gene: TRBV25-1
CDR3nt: TGTGCCAGCAGTGACCCAGGGGAGGGCAATGGCTACACCTTC
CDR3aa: CASSDPGEGNGYTF

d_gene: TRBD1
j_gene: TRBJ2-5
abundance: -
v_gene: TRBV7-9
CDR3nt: TGTGCCAGCAGCTTAGCGCGAGGGACAGGGGCAGAGACCCAGTACTTC
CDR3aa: CASSLARGTGAETQYF

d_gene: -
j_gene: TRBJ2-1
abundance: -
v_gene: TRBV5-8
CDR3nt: TGTGCCAGCAGTTCACAGTACAATGAGCAGTTCTTC
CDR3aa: CASSSQYNEQFF

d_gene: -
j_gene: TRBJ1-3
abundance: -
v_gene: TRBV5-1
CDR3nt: TGCGCCAGCAGCTTATCGGGGGACCTTTCTGGAAACACCATATATTTT
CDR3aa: CASSLSGDLSGNTIYF

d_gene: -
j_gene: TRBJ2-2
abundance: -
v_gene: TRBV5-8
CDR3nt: TGTGCCAGCAGCCGGGCCCCCTCCGGGGAGCTGTTTTTT
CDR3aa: CASSRAPSGELFF

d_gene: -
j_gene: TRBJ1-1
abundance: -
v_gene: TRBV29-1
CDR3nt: TGCAGCGTTGAAGGGGGGACACCTGAAGCTTTCTTT
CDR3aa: CSVEGGTPEAFF

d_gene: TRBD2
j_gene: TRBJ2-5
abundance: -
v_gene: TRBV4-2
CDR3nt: TGTGCCAGCAGCCAAGAGCGGGGGGGCCAAAAAGAGACCCAGTACTTC
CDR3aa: CASSQERGGQKETQYF

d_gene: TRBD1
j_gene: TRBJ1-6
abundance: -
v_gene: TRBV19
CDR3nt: TGTGCCAGTAGTATTGGGGGACAGATCTATAATTCACCCCTCCACTTT
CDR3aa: CASSIGGQIYNSPLHF

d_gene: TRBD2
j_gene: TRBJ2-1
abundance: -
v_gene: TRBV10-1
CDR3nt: TGCGCCAGCAGTGCGGGGGGGGTCGGGAATGAGCAGTTCTTC
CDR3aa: CASSAGGVGNEQFF

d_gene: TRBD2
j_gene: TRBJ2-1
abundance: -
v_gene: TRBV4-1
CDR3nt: TGCGCCAGCAGCCAAGTGGGGACTAGAGGCAATGAGCAGTTCTTC
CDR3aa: CASSQVGTRGNEQFF

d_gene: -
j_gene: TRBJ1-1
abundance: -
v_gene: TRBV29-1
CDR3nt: TGCAGCGAGCTCGGGCACGGGGGGACTGAAGCTTTCTTT
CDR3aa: CSELGHGGTEAFF

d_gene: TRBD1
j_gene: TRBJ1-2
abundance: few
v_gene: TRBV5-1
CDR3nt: TGCGCCAGCAGGGGTGGGACAGGGACCATTGTATACACCTTC
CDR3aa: CASRGGTGTIVYTF

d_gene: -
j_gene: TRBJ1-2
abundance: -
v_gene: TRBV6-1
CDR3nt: TGTGCCATCTACCTGATTCCTAACTATGGCTACACCTTC
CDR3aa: CAIYLIPNYGYTF

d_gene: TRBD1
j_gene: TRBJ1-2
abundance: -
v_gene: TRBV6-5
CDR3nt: TGTGCCAGCAGCCTGACAGGGAAGGGCTATGGCTACACCTTC
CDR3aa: CASSLTGKGYGYTF

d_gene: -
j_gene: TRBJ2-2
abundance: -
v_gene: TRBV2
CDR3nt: TGTGCCAGCAGTAAAATTCCGCCCAGGACACCGAACACCGGGGAGCTGTTTTTT
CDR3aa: CASSKIPPRTPNTGELFF

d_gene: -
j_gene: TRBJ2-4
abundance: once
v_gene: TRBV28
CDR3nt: TGTGCCAGCAGTTCCCAACGGGACGTATTCTCTTGGGACATTCAGTACTTC
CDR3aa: CASSSQRDVFSWDIQYF

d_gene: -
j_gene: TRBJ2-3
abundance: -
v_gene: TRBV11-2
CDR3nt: TGTGCCAGCAGCCCCGTGGACACAACGAGGGGGGGTACGCAGTATTTT
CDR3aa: CASSPVDTTRGGTQYF

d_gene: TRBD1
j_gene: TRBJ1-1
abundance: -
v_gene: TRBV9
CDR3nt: TGTGCCAGCAGCGCAGGGGGGAGAAACACTGAAGCTTTCTTT
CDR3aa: CASSAGGRNTEAFF

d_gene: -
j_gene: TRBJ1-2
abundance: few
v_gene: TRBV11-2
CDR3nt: TGTGCCAGCAGCTTAGGCAGGGCGGATAGTGGCTACACCTTC
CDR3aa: CASSLGRADSGYTF

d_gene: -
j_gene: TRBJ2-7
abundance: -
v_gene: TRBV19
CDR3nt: TGTGCCAGTAGTATTTTGGGGACCTCCTACGAGCAGTACTTC
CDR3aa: CASSILGTSYEQYF

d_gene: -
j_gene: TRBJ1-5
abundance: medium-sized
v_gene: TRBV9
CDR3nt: TGTGCCAGAGGTCCACAGGGCGATCAGCCCCAGCATTTT
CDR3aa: CARGPQGDQPQHF

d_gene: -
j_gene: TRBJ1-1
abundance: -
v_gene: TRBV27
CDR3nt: TGTGCCAGCAGTTTATCGAAGGGACCGTACACTGAAGCTTTCTTT
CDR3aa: CASSLSKGPYTEAFF

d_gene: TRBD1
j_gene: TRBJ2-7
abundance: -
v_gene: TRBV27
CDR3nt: TGTGCCAGCAGAGGGACAGGTACGTCCGGGGAGCAGTACTTC
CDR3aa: CASRGTGTSGEQYF

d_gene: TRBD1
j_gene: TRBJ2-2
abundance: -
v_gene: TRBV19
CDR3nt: TGTGCCAGTAGTCCGTGGACAGGGAACACCGGGGAGCTGTTTTTT
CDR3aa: CASSPWTGNTGELFF

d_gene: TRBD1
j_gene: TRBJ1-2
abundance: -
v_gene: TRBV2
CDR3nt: TGTGCCAGCAGTGAGCGACAGGGTAATCGTTATGGCTACACCTTC
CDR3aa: CASSERQGNRYGYTF

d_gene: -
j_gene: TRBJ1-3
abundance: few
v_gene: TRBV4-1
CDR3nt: TGCGCCAGCAGCCAAGATTATGGGAACACTGGAAACACCATATATTTT
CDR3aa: CASSQDYGNTGNTIYF

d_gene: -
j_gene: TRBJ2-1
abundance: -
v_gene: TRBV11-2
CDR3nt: TGTGCCAGCAGCCTCTTGGGACGGGACAATGAGCAGTTCTTC
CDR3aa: CASSLLGRDNEQFF

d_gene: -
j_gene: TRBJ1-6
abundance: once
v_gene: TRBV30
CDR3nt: TGTGCCTGGAGTGCTTCGGTGTTTTTGTCACCCCTCCACTTT
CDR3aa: CAWSASVFLSPLHF

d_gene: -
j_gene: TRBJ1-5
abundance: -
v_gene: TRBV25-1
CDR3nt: TGTGCCAGCGCCCCCGCAGGGAGCAATCAGCCCCAGCATTTT
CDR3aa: CASAPAGSNQPQHF

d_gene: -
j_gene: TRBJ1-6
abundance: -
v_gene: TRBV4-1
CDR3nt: TGCGCCAGCAGCCAAGGTCAGGGGAATTCACCCCTCCACTTT
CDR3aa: CASSQGQGNSPLHF

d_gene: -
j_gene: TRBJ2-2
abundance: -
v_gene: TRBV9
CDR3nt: TGTGCCAGCAGCGTCCCCGGCCGAGGTGGAGGGGACACCGGGGAGCTGTTTTTT
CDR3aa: CASSVPGRGGGDTGELFF

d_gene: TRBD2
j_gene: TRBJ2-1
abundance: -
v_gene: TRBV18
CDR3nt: TGTGCCAGCTCACCAGCTAGCGGGGCAAACAATGAGCAGTTCTTC
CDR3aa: CASSPASGANNEQFF

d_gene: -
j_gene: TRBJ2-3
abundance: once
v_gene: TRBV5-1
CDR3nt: TGCGCCAGCAGCTTGGAAGGGGGGTTCGGGGATACGCAGTATTTT
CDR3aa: CASSLEGGFGDTQYF

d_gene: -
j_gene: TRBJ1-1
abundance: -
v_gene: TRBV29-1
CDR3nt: TGCAGCGTTGAACGCAGGGGCACTGAAGCTTTCTTT
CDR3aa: CSVERRGTEAFF

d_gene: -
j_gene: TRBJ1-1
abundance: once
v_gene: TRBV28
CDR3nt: TGTGCCAGCAGTTCCTTGGACAGTGTGGTAACTGAAGCTTTCTTT
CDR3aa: CASSSLDSVVTEAFF

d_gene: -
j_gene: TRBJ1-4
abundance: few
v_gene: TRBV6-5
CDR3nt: TGTGCCAGCAGTAGCCGACAGGTTAATGAAAAACTGTTTTTT
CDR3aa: CASSSRQVNEKLFF

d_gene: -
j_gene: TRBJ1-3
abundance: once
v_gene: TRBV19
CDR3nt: TGTGCCACCGAAACAGGGTCTTCTGGAAACACCATATATTTT
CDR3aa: CATETGSSGNTIYF

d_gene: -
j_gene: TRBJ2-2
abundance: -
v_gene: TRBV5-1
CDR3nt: TGCGCCAGCAGCTTGGCCTCGGACAGCGTTAACACCGGGGAGCTGTTTTTT
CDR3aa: CASSLASDSVNTGELFF